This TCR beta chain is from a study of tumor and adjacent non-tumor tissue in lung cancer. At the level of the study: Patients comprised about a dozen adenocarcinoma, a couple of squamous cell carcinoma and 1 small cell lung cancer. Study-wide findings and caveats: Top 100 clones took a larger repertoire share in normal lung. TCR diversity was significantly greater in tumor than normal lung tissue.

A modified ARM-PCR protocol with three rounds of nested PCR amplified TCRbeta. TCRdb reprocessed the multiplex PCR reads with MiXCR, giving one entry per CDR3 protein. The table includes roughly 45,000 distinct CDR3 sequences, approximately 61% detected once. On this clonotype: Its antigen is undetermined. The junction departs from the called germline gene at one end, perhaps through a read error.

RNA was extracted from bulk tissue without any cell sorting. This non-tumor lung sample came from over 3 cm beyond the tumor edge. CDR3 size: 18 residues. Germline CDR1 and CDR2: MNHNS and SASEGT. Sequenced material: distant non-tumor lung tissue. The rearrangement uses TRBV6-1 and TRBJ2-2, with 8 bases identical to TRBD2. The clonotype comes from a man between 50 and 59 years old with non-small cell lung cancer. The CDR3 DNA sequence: TGTGCCAGCAGTGAGGCTGGGAGCGGGGGTTATGAGACCGGGGACCTGTTTTTT. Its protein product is CASSEAGSGGYETGDLFF.